The TCR beta chain under discussion was sequenced for a study of OX40 agonist ivuxolimab in advanced cancers. Background on the study: Patients' therapy was ivuxolimab, an antibody that acts as an agonist of OX40 (CD134). Participants could have had prior anti-PD-1, anti-PD-L1 or anti-CTLA-4 therapy, and about 37% had some. General study findings and limits: Compared with others, partial responders at 0.1-3.0 mg/kg displayed clonal expansion among the lowest. The specificity for antigen of the expanded peripheral T cells was not determined.

Concerning this clone: Its antigen is as yet unknown.

Sequencing was performed with immunoSEQ multiplex PCR; in TCRdb, only in-frame clones are kept and a portion is missing. This table has approximately 52,000 clones, around 80% appearing once. Trimming cost V 3 bases and J 4 bases; bases outside gene matches: 2. The germline gives CDR1 KGHSH, CDR2 LQKENI. The length of the CDR3 is 14 residues. The sequence was collected from an adult with an advanced solid tumor such as melanoma, head and neck, liver or kidney cancer. Sample: CD4+ or CD8+ T cells sorted from blood, taken in a trial of the OX40 agonist ivuxolimab. The chain carries TRBV18 and TRBJ1-2; 10 bases match TRBD1. This CDR3 is CASSPTGGVYGYTF. CDR3 sequence (DNA): TGTGCCAGCTCACCGACAGGGGGCGTCTATGGCTACACCTTC.